The clone carrying this TCR beta chain was recorded at least ten times. Its matching antigen is unknown. With 1 base removed from V and 7 bases from J, the gap between germline ends came to 5 bases. Germline V gives CDR1 LNHNV, CDR2 YYDKDF (reference sequence). CDR3 size: 12 residues. This sample was included in a study of CD8+CD57+ T cells in acquired aplastic anemia. Overall study: Average DNA yield from sorted CD4+ and CD8+ cells was around 3.2 ug.

Flow cytometry had shown expanded CD8+CD57+ cells in the patients chosen for sequencing. All patients were therapy-naive when blood was sampled. Using genomic DNA as the template, TCR beta VDJ and CDR3 profiling was carried out. MiXCR, applied by TCRdb to the reads, yields one record per CDR3 protein. The data contain roughly 170,000 distinct CDR3 sequences, 45% to 60% of them singletons. Whole-study findings and limits: Levels of CD8+ Simpson's diversity were not significantly distinct in patients versus controls. Shared by patients and controls, approximately 29 CD8+ CDR3s were abundant in patients.

The TCR sequence derives from a human donor with aplastic anemia. The source material was sorted CD4+, CD8+, or CD8+CD57+ T cells (not recorded which) from PBMCs. The gene calls are TRBV15 and TRBJ1-5; D unclear. In DNA, the CDR3 is TGTGCCACCAGCAGAGTATCGCAGCCCCAGCATTTT. This gives the protein CATSRVSQPQHF.